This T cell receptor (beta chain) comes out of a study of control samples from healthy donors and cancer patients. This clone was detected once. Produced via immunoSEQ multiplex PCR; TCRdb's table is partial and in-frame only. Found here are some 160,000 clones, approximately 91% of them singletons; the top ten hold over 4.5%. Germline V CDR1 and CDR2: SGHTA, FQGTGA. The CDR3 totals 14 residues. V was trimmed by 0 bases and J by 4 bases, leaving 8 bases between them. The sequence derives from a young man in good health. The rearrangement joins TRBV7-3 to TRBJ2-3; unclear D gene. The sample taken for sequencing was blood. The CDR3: CASSLTALPDTQYF. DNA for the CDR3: TGTGCCAGCAGCTTAACGGCTCTGCCAGATACGCAGTATTTT.